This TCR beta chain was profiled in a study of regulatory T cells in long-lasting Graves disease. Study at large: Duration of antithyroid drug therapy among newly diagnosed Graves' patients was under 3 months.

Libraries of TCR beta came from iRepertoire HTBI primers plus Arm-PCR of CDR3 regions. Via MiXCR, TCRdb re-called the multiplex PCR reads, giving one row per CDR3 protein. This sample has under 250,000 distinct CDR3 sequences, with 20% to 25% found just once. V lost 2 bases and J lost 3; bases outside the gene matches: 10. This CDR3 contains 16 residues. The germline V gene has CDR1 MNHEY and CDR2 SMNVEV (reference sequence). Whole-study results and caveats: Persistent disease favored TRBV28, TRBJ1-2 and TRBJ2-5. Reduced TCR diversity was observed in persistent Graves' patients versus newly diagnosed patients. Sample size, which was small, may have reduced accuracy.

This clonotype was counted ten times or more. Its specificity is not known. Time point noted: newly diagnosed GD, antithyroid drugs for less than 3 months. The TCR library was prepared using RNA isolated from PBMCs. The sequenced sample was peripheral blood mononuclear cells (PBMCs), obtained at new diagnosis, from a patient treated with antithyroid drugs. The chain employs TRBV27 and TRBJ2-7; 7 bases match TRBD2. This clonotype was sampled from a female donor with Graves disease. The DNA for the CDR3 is TGTGCCAGCAGTTTAAGAGTGGTTAGCGGGCACTACGAGCAGTACTTC. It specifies CASSLRVVSGHYEQYF.